The entry that follows covers one T cell receptor (beta chain) sequence. Its target is unknown. The sample originates from a study of T cell responses to AZD1222 COVID-19 vaccine. Study conclusions and caveats: Targets within unmutated variant regions were reportedly found for nearly half of spike-specific TCRs.

Trimming at V came to 5 bases and at J to 5 bases, leaving 9 bases not matched to a gene. Germline V CDR1 and CDR2: SNHLY, FYNNEI. This CDR3 region has 16 residues. Libraries were prepared by immunoSEQ multiplex PCR; TCRdb keeps only in-frame clonotypes and omits some of them. The sample has 150,000 to 200,000 clones, more than 80% seen once; the top ten hold about 6%. The sequence was obtained from an adult in good health. The source material was peripheral blood, sampled on day 0 of AZD1222 vaccination. J is TRBJ1-5 and V is TRBV2, with 10 bases matching TRBD1. CDR3 sequence: CASSLETGGLHQPQHF. The CDR3 bases are TGTGCCAGCAGTCTCGAGACAGGGGGCCTTCATCAGCCCCAGCATTTT.